This T cell receptor beta chain was retrieved from a study of T cell repertoires in cytomegalovirus infection. The V end lost 0 bases, the J end lost 2 bases, and 12 bases lay between the germline ends. The CDR3 consists of 16 residues. The germline CDR1 and CDR2 sequences are MNHNY and SVGAGI (reference sequence). A single record per CDR3 protein comes from TCRdb applying MiXCR to the reads. The profile covers hundreds of thousands of distinct CDR3 sequences, with about 9.1% appearing a single time and over 2.5% taken by the ten largest. This clonotype was counted ten times or more. The material sequenced was PBMCs. The V gene is TRBV6-6, the J gene TRBJ2-3; D call uncertain. The source is a human donor in good health (CMV status not recorded). Some clones in this sample may be carry-over from other donors' samples. CDR3 sequence (DNA): TGTGCCAGCAGTTACTCGCGACTCTCCCACACAGATACGCAGTATTTT. Protein product: CASSYSRLSHTDTQYF.